This T cell receptor (beta chain) originates from a study of T cell repertoires in cytomegalovirus infection. Whole-study context: Carrying CMV and the relevant HLA type showed in public TCR beta signatures.

Germline CDR1 and CDR2: MNHEY and SVGEGT. V dropped 5 bases and J dropped 3; count of bases not matched to a gene: 5. The CDR3 spans 14 residues. Notes on this clonotype: Its antigen is unidentified.

One entry per CDR3 protein, called by TCRdb with MiXCR from the reads. Of around 900,000 distinct CDR3 sequences listed, roughly 30% are singletons. The sample consisted of cultured CD8+ T cells from PBMCs, taken from culture after CMV antigen stimulation. This chain joins TRBV6-2 or TRBV6-3 and TRBJ1-1; TRBD1 matches 8 bases. The TCR originated in a human donor in good health (CMV status not recorded). Some clones in this sample may be carry-over from other donors' samples. The CDR3, as DNA: TGTGCCAGCAGTAGATTGGACAGGGACACTGAAGCTTTCTTT. Its translation: CASSRLDRDTEAFF.